The clone carrying this T cell receptor (beta chain) was picked up a small number of times. The antigen is undetermined. This sample was taken from a study of cytomegalovirus exposure and HLA in healthy donors. The study, taken as a whole, reports: According to a later analysis, donors in an Asian-associated ancestry cluster reportedly had fewer N-insertions than the approximately 620-donor mean.

Trimming pared 6 bases from V and 0 bases from J, leaving 12 bases between. CDR1 is MNHNS, CDR2 SASEGT, per germline. This CDR3 is 14 amino acids long. The PCR contained 60 Vbeta and 13 Jbeta primers. Assay used: immunoSEQ multiplex PCR; TCRdb lists only in-frame clones, some missing. The sample carries over 150,000 clones, roughly 70% recorded once. Sequencing used PBMCs. The sequence derives from a male donor in good health and CMV-seronegative. This chain joins TRBV6-1 and TRBJ2-7; the D gene is possibly TRBD1 (5 bases). This CDR3 reads CASRWTPSSYEQYF. CDR3 in DNA: TGTGCCAGCAGGTGGACACCGAGCTCCTACGAGCAGTACTTC.